The 26 T cell receptor beta chains listed next were all sequenced from one sample in a study of radiotherapy plus CTLA-4 blockade in lung cancer. Data came from immunoSEQ multiplex PCR; TCRdb stores just in-frame clones and leaves some out. The sample consists of approximately 80,000 clones, roughly four fifths of them appearing once. The material sequenced was peripheral blood, taken from a patient treated with radiotherapy plus ipilimumab. These receptors were collected from a human donor with non-small cell lung cancer who had stable disease on radiotherapy plus ipilimumab.

The chain is built from TRBV2 and TRBJ2-7, with a possible D match to TRBD2 (6 bases). This CDR3 has 13 amino acids. V was shortened by 5 bases and J by 3 bases, with 11 bases between the two germline ends. In germline, CDR1 is SNHLY, CDR2 FYNNEI. CDR3 loop: CASSRGDYYEQYF. CDR3 in DNA: TGTGCCAGCAGTCGCGGGGATTACTACGAGCAGTACTTC.

This clone is medium-sized by share. The chain is built from TRBV6-6 and TRBJ2-7; 7 bases line up with TRBD2. Per germline, CDR1 MNHNY and CDR2 SVGAGI (reference sequence). J lost 7 bases, V lost 7 bases, and 13 bases had no gene match. The CDR3 sequence is 14 residues long. The CDR3 loop reads CASTLAGPGGEQYF. CDR3 DNA: TGTGCCAGCACCCTCGCCGGGCCGGGGGGAGAGCAGTACTTC.

This chain uses TRBV28 with TRBJ1-1; D unclear. V was cut by 6 bases and J by 3 bases, with 8 bases left in between. Per germline, CDR1 MDHEN and CDR2 SYDVKM. This CDR3 is built from 12 residues. CDR3 coding DNA: TGTGCCAGCAGCGTTTATGACACTGAAGCTTTCTTT. Protein: CASSVYDTEAFF.

The rearrangement links TRBV2 to TRBJ2-3; D perhaps matches TRBD2 (6 bases). Trimming cost V 8 bases and J 4 bases, with 19 bases left between them. Looked up from germline, CDR1 is SNHLY and CDR2 is FYNNEI. The CDR3 loop spans 15 amino acids. DNA for the CDR3: TGTGCCAGCCTACGCCGGGACTTAGGGGCAGATACGCAGTATTTT. Protein: CASLRRDLGADTQYF. Using reference TRBV2 and TRBJ2-3 for the parts outside the CDR3, the full variable domain is EPEVTQTPSHQVTQMGQEVILRCVPISNHLYFYWYRQILGQKVEFLVSFYNNEISEKSEIFDDQFSVERPDGSNFTLKIRSTKLEDSAMYFCASLRRDLGADTQYFGPGTRLTVL.

In its sample, this clone is medium-sized. The chain is built from TRBV28 and TRBJ2-1; D call uncertain. Germline-derived CDR1 and CDR2 are MDHEN and SYDVKM. Between the trimmed V and J ends, which lost 2 bases and 6 bases, there was a span of 8 bases. The CDR3 runs 13 residues. The CDR3 DNA is TGTGCCAGCAGTTTAGGGTTAACCAATGAGCAGTTCTTC. This codes for CASSLGLTNEQFF.

The V gene is TRBV25-1, the J gene TRBJ2-5; D is unclear. With 1 base removed from V and 7 bases from J, the gap between germline ends came to 4 bases. CDR1 is MGHDK, CDR2 SYGVNS, per germline. The CDR3 covers 11 residues. CDR3 in amino acids: CASSELGTQYF. DNA for the CDR3: TGTGCCAGCAGTGAATTGGGGACCCAGTACTTC.

The chain has TRBV30 and TRBJ1-6; D is uncertain. The germline CDR1 and CDR2 sequences are GTSNPN and SVGIG (reference sequence). This CDR3 is 11 amino acids long. V was pared by 4 bases and J by 9 bases, with 7 bases between. The CDR3 is CAWKSGSPLHF. CDR3 coding DNA: TGTGCCTGGAAGTCGGGTTCACCCCTCCACTTT. The full variable domain, with the rest looked up from reference TRBV30 and TRBJ1-6, is SQTIHQWPATLVQPVGSPLSLECTVEGTSNPNLYWYRQAAGRGLQLLFYSVGIGQISSEVPQNLSASRPQDRQFILSSKKLLLSDSGFYLCAWKSGSPLHFGNGTRLTVT.

The chain combines TRBV5-4 with TRBJ2-5, with 9 positions matching TRBD1. Germline values: CDR1 SGHNT, CDR2 YYREEE (reference sequence). There are 15 residues in the CDR3. The ends lost 2 bases at V and 5 bases at J; junction bases unmatched: 7. The DNA of the CDR3 is TGTGCCAGCAGCTTCTGGACAGGGGAAGGGGAGACCCAGTACTTC. This codes for CASSFWTGEGETQYF.

The chain has TRBV7-9 and TRBJ1-1; possibly TRBD1 for D (6 bases). Trimming stripped 5 bases from V and 9 bases from J, with 16 bases between. CDR3 length: 13 residues. From germline, CDR1 is SEHNR and CDR2 FQNEAQ (reference sequence). The CDR3 loop is CASSTRETGKAFF. CDR3 coding DNA: TGTGCCAGCAGCACCAGGGAAACAGGGAAAGCTTTCTTT.

The chain combines TRBV2 with TRBJ2-7; D call uncertain. The ends were cut back, 4 bases at V and 4 bases at J, with 11 bases in the middle. The CDR3 runs 13 residues. Germline V lookup: CDR1 SNHLY, CDR2 FYNNEI. Written as DNA, the CDR3 is TGTGCCAGCAGTGTGTCTTACAGTTACGAGCAGTACTTC. The encoded protein is CASSVSYSYEQYF.

The chain links TRBV5-1 to TRBJ2-1, with TRBD2 identical over 12 bases. This CDR3 is 15 amino acids long. Germline CDR1 and CDR2: SGHRS and YFSETQ. The trim removed 4 bases at V and 7 bases at J, leaving 6 bases unmatched. The CDR3, as DNA: TGCGCCAGCAGCCAACTAGCGGGGGGCGGAAATGAGCAGTTCTTC. Amino acids: CASSQLAGGGNEQFF.

The chain is built from TRBV19 and TRBJ1-5, with no clear D. Germline V lookup: CDR1 LNHDA, CDR2 SQIVND (reference sequence). V shed 1 base and J shed 3 bases, with 16 bases lying between them. The CDR3 runs 17 residues. For the CDR3, the DNA is TGTGCCAGTAGTATAGCGGGTGGCCAGGCGAACAATCAGCCCCAGCATTTT. Its protein product is CASSIAGGQANNQPQHF.

The gene calls are TRBV10-1 and TRBJ2-5; 10 positions agree with TRBD2. The CDR3 is made up of 17 amino acids. V was clipped by 2 bases and J by 2 bases; unmatched bases: 8. CDR1 and CDR2 from the germline V gene are WNHNN and SYGVQD (reference sequence). CDR3 residues: CASSEGQASGSQETQYF. In DNA, the CDR3 is TGCGCCAGCAGTGAGGGGCAGGCTAGCGGGAGTCAAGAGACCCAGTACTTC.

The chain recombines TRBV7-3 with TRBJ2-3, with 7 bases aligning to TRBD1. The CDR3 length is 16 residues. CDR1 and CDR2 (germline): SGHTA, FQGTGA. J was trimmed by 5 bases and V by 2 bases; bases with no gene match: 10. The CDR3 coding sequence is TGTGCCAGCAGCTTACCTCTAAGGGGGCAGGTAGATACGCAGTATTTT. This codes for CASSLPLRGQVDTQYF.

The chain couples TRBV6-6 to TRBJ2-3; D unclear. The germline CDR1 and CDR2 sequences are MNHNY and SVGAGI (reference sequence). The CDR3 is made up of 13 amino acids. Trimming removed 8 bases from V and 2 bases from J, with 11 bases in between. The CDR3 loop is CASRRTSTDTQYF. The CDR3 DNA sequence: TGTGCCAGCCGTCGTACTTCCACAGATACGCAGTATTTT.

The genes are TRBV29-1 and TRBJ1-6; tentatively, D is TRBD1 (5 bases). Germline V gene sequence: CDR1 SQVTM, CDR2 ANQGSEA. Trimming stripped 6 bases from V and 7 bases from J, with 10 bases between. The CDR3 spans 12 residues. The CDR3 DNA sequence: TGCAGCGTGAGGGACGGAAATTCACCCCTCCACTTT. The encoded protein is CSVRDGNSPLHF.

This sequence joins TRBV6-5 and TRBJ1-2; weak D call: TRBD1 (5 bases). Germline CDR1 is MNHEY and CDR2 is SVGAGI. The CDR3 has 13 residues. The ends were cut back, 5 bases at V and 8 bases at J, with 15 bases in the middle. The CDR3 loop reads CASSGDALGGYTF. As DNA, the CDR3 is TGTGCCAGCAGTGGGGACGCCTTGGGCGGCTACACCTTC.

This rearrangement joins TRBV5-1 to TRBJ1-1; D not certain. Germline lookup yields CDR1 SGHRS and CDR2 YFSETQ. V gave up 0 bases and J gave up 0 bases, with 3 bases separating them. The CDR3 sequence is 13 residues long. This CDR3 reads CASSLEVNTEAFF. CDR3 nucleotide sequence: TGCGCCAGCAGCTTGGAGGTGAACACTGAAGCTTTCTTT. The entire variable domain, with the rest obtained from reference TRBV5-1 and TRBJ1-1, is as follows: KAGVTQTPRYLIKTRGQQVTLSCSPISGHRSVSWYQQTPGQGLQFLFEYFSETQRNKGNFPGRFSGRQFSNSRSEMNVSTLELGDSALYLCASSLEVNTEAFFGQGTRLTVV.

This chain joins TRBV11-2 and TRBJ1-3; 7 nucleotides line up with TRBD1. J gave up 2 bases and V 5 bases, and 6 bases lay outside the gene matches. The CDR3 runs to 15 residues. The germline V gene has CDR1 SGHAT and CDR2 FQNNGV. The chain's CDR3 is CASSEQGQTGNTIYF. The DNA of the CDR3 is TGTGCCAGCAGCGAACAGGGGCAGACTGGAAACACCATATATTTT. Based on the CDR3 plus reference TRBV11-2 and TRBJ1-3, the full variable domain is EAGVAQSPRYKIIEKRQSVAFWCNPISGHATLYWYQQILGQGPKLLIQFQNNGVVDDSQLPKDRFSAERLKGVDSTLKIQPAKLEDSAVYLCASSEQGQTGNTIYFGEGSWLTVV.

The rearrangement uses TRBV28 and TRBJ1-2, with 12 bases aligning to TRBD1. Germline trimming cut 4 bases from V and 8 bases from J; bases unmatched to any gene: 11. Per the germline V gene, CDR1 is MDHEN and CDR2 is SYDVKM. CDR3 length: 16 amino acids. For the CDR3, the DNA is TGTGCCAGCAGTTCTCCGGGACAGGGGGCTTTAGAAGGCTACACCTTC. Translating it yields CASSSPGQGALEGYTF.

The chain carries TRBV4-2 and TRBJ2-3; D is perhaps TRBD2 (5 bases). This CDR3 region has 16 residues. Germline CDR1 LGHNA, CDR2 YNFKEQ. The germline V and J ends were trimmed by 0 bases and 6 bases, with 16 bases remaining between them. This CDR3 reads CASSQEAAPRVDTQYF. The CDR3 DNA is TGTGCCAGCAGCCAAGAAGCAGCGCCGAGGGTCGATACGCAGTATTTT.

The chain combines TRBV29-1 with TRBJ2-7, with 13 bases fitting TRBD2. The CDR3 covers 14 residues. From germline, CDR1 is SQVTM and CDR2 ANQGSEA. The ends lost 1 base at V and 7 bases at J; junction bases unmatched: 4. The CDR3, as DNA: TGCAGCGTTGAAGGGAGACTAGCGGGAGGAGAGCAGTACTTC. Translating it yields CSVEGRLAGGEQYF.

The chain is built from TRBV11-2 and TRBJ2-7; D gene uncertain. The CDR3 is 13 residues long. Trimming cost V 0 bases and J 2 bases, with 5 bases left between them. The germline V gene encodes CDR1 SGHAT and CDR2 FQNNGV. As DNA, the CDR3 is TGTGCCAGCAGCTTAGATCCCCCCTACGAGCAGTACTTC. This codes for CASSLDPPYEQYF.

This sequence joins TRBV5-1 and TRBJ1-1; a weak D match, TRBD1 (6 bases). The CDR3 is made up of 13 amino acids. Germline V gene data show CDR1 as SGHRS and CDR2 as YFSETQ. V was shortened by 0 bases and J by 3 bases, with 6 bases between the two germline ends. The CDR3 bases are TGCGCCAGCAGCTTGGGACAGGACACTGAAGCTTTCTTT. Its protein is CASSLGQDTEAFF.

This chain uses TRBV7-9 with TRBJ1-3; a possible D gene is TRBD1 (5 bases). With 2 bases removed from V and 3 bases from J, the gap between germline ends came to 17 bases. The germline V gene has CDR1 SEHNR and CDR2 FQNEAQ (reference sequence). CDR3 length equals 17 residues. The CDR3, as DNA: TGTGCCAGCAGCTTACTTGCAGGGTCGGGGGATGGAAACACCATATATTTT. The encoded protein is CASSLLAGSGDGNTIYF.

This clone has a handful of counts. The chain combines TRBV10-2 with TRBJ1-6, with D possibly being TRBD1 (6 bases). V dropped 0 bases and J dropped 8 bases, with 14 bases sitting between them. Germline V gives CDR1 WSHSY, CDR2 SAAADI. The CDR3 is made up of 16 amino acids. In DNA, the CDR3 is TGCGCCAGCAGTGAGTCACAGGGTGCGGTTGATTCACCCCTCCACTTT. This translates into CASSESQGAVDSPLHF.